These 20 T cell receptor beta chains were all obtained from the same sample, sequenced in a study of radiotherapy plus CTLA-4 blockade in lung cancer. Sequencing used immunoSEQ multiplex PCR; TCRdb keeps in-frame clones, though not all of them. The sample yields about 77,000 clones, roughly 74% seen once. Sample: peripheral blood, taken from a patient treated with radiotherapy plus ipilimumab. These receptors all stem from a human donor with non-small cell lung cancer whose response to radiotherapy plus ipilimumab could not be evaluated.

This chain links TRBV18 with TRBJ1-6, with TRBD1 identical over 7 bases. The CDR3 is 16 residues long. J was trimmed by 7 bases and V by 5 bases; bases with no gene match: 11. Looked up from germline, CDR1 is KGHSH and CDR2 is LQKENI. The CDR3 here is CASSTTRQGGNSPLHF. CDR3 in DNA: TGTGCCAGCTCAACTACGCGACAGGGTGGAAATTCACCCCTCCACTTT. Drawing the rest from reference TRBV18 and TRBJ1-6, the complete variable domain is NAGVMQNPRHLVRRRGQEARLRCSPMKGHSHVYWYRQLPEEGLKFMVYLQKENIIDESGMPKERFSAEFPKEGPSILRIQQVVRGDSAAYFCASSTTRQGGNSPLHFGNGTRLTVT.

V usage is TRBV11-2 and J usage is TRBJ2-1; a weak D match, TRBD2 (6 bases). The germline gives CDR1 SGHAT, CDR2 FQNNGV. This CDR3 spans 15 amino acids. Trimming took 4 bases from V and 2 from J, leaving 12 bases between them. CDR3 sequence (DNA): TGTGCCAGCAGCTCGTTTAGCGGAACCTACAATGAGCAGTTCTTC. It is translated as CASSSFSGTYNEQFF.

This chain connects TRBV4-1 to TRBJ1-1; no firm D call. V was shortened by 2 bases and J by 0 bases, with 10 bases between the two germline ends. The CDR3 is 15 amino acids. Per the germline V gene, CDR1 is MGHRA and CDR2 is YSYEKL. For the CDR3, the DNA is TGCGCCAGCAGCCAAACGCGGAGGATGAACACTGAAGCTTTCTTT. It encodes CASSQTRRMNTEAFF.

The chain is built from TRBV30 and TRBJ2-1, with 7 bases lining up with TRBD2. The CDR3 loop spans 16 amino acids. V lost 2 bases, J lost 7 bases, and 14 bases stayed unmatched. The germline CDR1 and CDR2 sequences are GTSNPN and SVGIG (reference sequence). CDR3 sequence: CAWSPRGSGDRNEQFF. In DNA, the CDR3 is TGTGCCTGGAGTCCCCGGGGAAGCGGGGATCGGAATGAGCAGTTCTTC.

Only a few counts were recorded for this clone. The chain recombines TRBV28 with TRBJ2-7, with TRBD1 as a possible D gene (6 bases). Trimming took 5 bases from V and 0 from J, leaving 17 bases between them. Germline V lookup: CDR1 MDHEN, CDR2 SYDVKM. There are 16 residues in the CDR3. The CDR3 region has the DNA TGTGCCAGCAGTCCTACGGGACATCCTAGCTCCTACGAGCAGTACTTC. Its protein is CASSPTGHPSSYEQYF.

This chain joins TRBV11-2 and TRBJ2-7, with 9 bases fitting TRBD1. This CDR3 comprises 16 residues. With V trimmed by 5 bases and J by 1 base, 9 bases remained unmatched. Germline V gene sequence: CDR1 SGHAT, CDR2 FQNNGV. The CDR3 is CASSPSGTGPSYEQYF. CDR3 nucleotide sequence: TGTGCCAGCAGCCCCTCAGGGACAGGGCCGTCCTACGAGCAGTACTTC.

This chain joins TRBV10-1 and TRBJ2-7, with TRBD2 as a possible D gene (6 bases). This CDR3 region has 14 residues. CDR1 WNHNN and CDR2 SYGVQD come from the germline V gene (reference sequence). Trimming removed 0 bases from V and 2 bases from J, with 8 bases in between. Here the CDR3 DNA reads TGCGCCAGCAGTGAGTCAGCGGGCGCCTACGAGCAGTACTTC. Encoded protein: CASSESAGAYEQYF.

This chain uses TRBV30 with TRBJ1-6; D is ambiguous. Germline V gene data show CDR1 as GTSNPN and CDR2 as SVGIG (reference sequence). The CDR3 sequence is 15 residues long. Trimming shortened V by 3 bases and J by 7 bases, and 16 bases separated the two germline ends. In DNA form, the CDR3 reads TGTGCCTGGAGCCCTCTGTCGGGGAGGAATTCACCCCTCCACTTT. Its translation is CAWSPLSGRNSPLHF.

This rearrangement joins TRBV9 to TRBJ2-2, with TRBD1 matching 12 bases. The CDR3 has 16 residues. Losses at the gene ends were 5 bases for V and 1 base for J; bases not matched to a gene: 3. CDR1 and CDR2 (germline): SGDLS, YYNGEE. CDR3 nucleotides: TGTGCCAGCAGGGGACAGGGGGCAGGGAACACCGGGGAGCTGTTTTTT. This sequence encodes CASRGQGAGNTGELFF.

This rearrangement joins TRBV29-1 to TRBJ1-5; TRBD1 matches 8 bases. Germline V lookup: CDR1 SQVTM, CDR2 ANQGSEA. Trimming cost V 6 bases and J 6 bases; bases outside gene matches: 7. The CDR3 is 13 residues long. The CDR3 DNA reads TGCAGCGTCAAAGGACAGGGCGGTCAGCCCCAGCATTTT. Protein: CSVKGQGGQPQHF.

The rearrangement joins TRBV9 to TRBJ1-1; TRBD1 might be the D (6 bases). Trimming left V 2 bases short and J 3 bases short, with 11 bases between. Germline V CDR1 and CDR2: SGDLS, YYNGEE. CDR3 size: 14 residues. In DNA, the CDR3 is TGTGCCAGCAGCGTCACAGGGTCGGACACTGAAGCTTTCTTT. Amino acids: CASSVTGSDTEAFF.

The V gene is TRBV5-6, the J gene TRBJ2-1; TRBD2 matches 11 bases. The trim removed 4 bases at V and 8 bases at J, leaving 11 bases unmatched. The CDR3 covers 16 residues. Per the germline V gene, CDR1 is SGHDT and CDR2 is YYEEEE. This CDR3 reads CASSVRLAGSWDEQFF. Here the CDR3 DNA reads TGTGCCAGCAGCGTCCGACTAGCGGGATCATGGGATGAGCAGTTCTTC. The full variable domain, its missing parts supplied by reference TRBV5-6 and TRBJ2-1, is DAGVTQSPTHLIKTRGQQVTLRCSPKSGHDTVSWYQQALGQGPQFIFQYYEEEERQRGNFPDRFSGHQFPNYSSELNVNALLLGDSALYLCASSVRLAGSWDEQFFGPGTRLTVL.

The CDR3 DNA reads TGTGCCAGCAGCGAAACGGACAGGGTCCATGGCTACACCTTC. It yields the protein CASSETDRVHGYTF. V and J are TRBV9 and TRBJ1-2; 8 bases line up with TRBD1. Germline V gene data show CDR1 as SGDLS and CDR2 as YYNGEE. Trimming removed 3 bases from V and 6 bases from J; junction bases left unmatched: 7. The CDR3 length is 14 residues.

The V and J genes are TRBV7-6 and TRBJ2-2; 9 bases align to TRBD2. Unmatched junction bases numbered 14, after V lost 5 bases and J lost 1 base. The CDR3 spans 19 residues. CDR1 is SGHVS and CDR2 is FNYEAQ in the germline V gene. The CDR3 here is CASSPLGLAGKQNTGELFF. The CDR3 coding sequence is TGTGCCAGCAGCCCGTTGGGTCTAGCGGGAAAGCAGAACACCGGGGAGCTGTTTTTT.

V is TRBV9 and J is TRBJ1-3; 11 positions match TRBD1. The CDR3 has 15 amino acids. Per the germline V gene, CDR1 is SGDLS and CDR2 is YYNGEE. The trim removed 5 bases at V and 4 bases at J, leaving 5 bases unmatched. CDR3 residues: CASREGQGVGNTIYF. CDR3 DNA: TGTGCCAGCAGAGAGGGACAGGGGGTCGGAAACACCATATATTTT. Full variable domain (remainder filled in from reference TRBV9 and TRBJ1-3): DSGVTQTPKHLITATGQRVTLRCSPRSGDLSVYWYQQSLDQGLQFLIQYYNGEERAKGNILERFSAQQFPDLHSELNLSSLELGDSALYFCASREGQGVGNTIYFGEGSWLTVV.

This clone was recorded only once. This sequence joins TRBV30 and TRBJ2-1; no reliable D call. This CDR3 comprises 15 residues. The V end was cut by 2 bases, the J end by 4 bases, with 15 bases between. The V gene's germline CDR1 is GTSNPN and CDR2 SVGIG (reference sequence). The CDR3 here is CAWSPGPSSYNEQFF. The CDR3 bases are TGTGCCTGGAGTCCTGGCCCTTCTTCTTACAATGAGCAGTTCTTC.

J is TRBJ2-2 and V is TRBV6-6; possible D gene TRBD2, 5 bases. The V end lost 0 bases, the J end lost 4 bases, and 12 bases lay between the germline ends. The V gene's germline CDR1 is MNHNY and CDR2 SVGAGI (reference sequence). The CDR3 covers 16 residues. CDR3 in amino acids: CASSYSKRVGTGELFF. The DNA for the CDR3 is TGTGCCAGCAGTTACTCGAAGAGGGTCGGCACCGGGGAGCTGTTTTTT.

This clone was detected only once. The chain couples TRBV28 to TRBJ2-3, with 8 positions matching TRBD2. Trimming at V came to 5 bases and at J to 2 bases, leaving 9 bases not matched to a gene. The CDR3 covers 16 residues. Germline V lookup: CDR1 MDHEN, CDR2 SYDVKM. In nucleotides, the CDR3 is TGTGCCAGCAGTCCCCCGGGGGGGGCCTACACAGATACGCAGTATTTT. It codes for CASSPPGGAYTDTQYF.

The rearrangement links TRBV5-6 to TRBJ2-7, with TRBD1 identical over 7 bases. J was trimmed by 2 bases and V by 4 bases; bases with no gene match: 6. From germline, CDR1 is SGHDT and CDR2 YYEEEE. This CDR3 comprises 14 residues. CDR3 amino acids: CASSPRGFPYEQYF. The CDR3 region has the DNA TGTGCCAGCAGCCCCAGGGGGTTTCCCTACGAGCAGTACTTC.

The gene calls are TRBV10-2 and TRBJ2-4; the match to TRBD2 covers 12 bases. There are 17 residues in the CDR3. J was trimmed by 7 bases and V by 3 bases; bases with no gene match: 10. Germline V lookup: CDR1 WSHSY, CDR2 SAAADI. Here the CDR3 reads CASSDLTWTSGENIQYF. CDR3 bases: TGCGCCAGCAGTGACCTCACTTGGACTAGCGGGGAGAACATTCAGTACTTC.